The rows below give T cell receptor beta chains drawn from one sample of a study of CD8 T cells in Susac syndrome. TCRdb recomputed calls from the immunoSEQ multiplex PCR reads with MiXCR, one row per CDR3 protein. This table holds 110,000 or so distinct CDR3 sequences, 92% found once. Sequences were obtained from CD4+ T cells from PBMCs. Every receptor here comes from a human donor in good health. The CDR3 runs from the conserved cysteine through the conserved F or W. Fields, in order: clone size, D gene, J gene, V gene, CDR3 DNA, CDR3 protein. The D gene is left open where the match is weak. The size entry is marked missing in some rows and otherwise reads once, few, many or a size class.

once NA TRBJ1-1 TRBV28 TGTGCCAGCAGTACTACATATCAGGGGTGGAAGACTGAAGCTTTCTTT CASSTTYQGWKTEAFF
NA NA TRBJ2-2 TRBV19 TGTGCCAGTAGCCCCCCCCTCGCAGGGGCGAACACCGGGGAGCTGTTTTTT CASSPPLAGANTGELFF
NA NA TRBJ1-1 TRBV29-1 TGCAGCACGGCTCAGACGGGGAACACTGAAGCTTTCTTT CSTAQTGNTEAFF
once NA TRBJ2-7 TRBV7-2 TGTGCCAGCAGCAGACGGACAGAGCCTGCCCAGTACTTC CASSRRTEPAQYF
NA TRBD2 TRBJ2-5 TRBV3-1 TGTGCCAGCAGCCAACCAGTCCTCGGGCTAGCGGGAGGGGGAGAGACCCAGTACTTC CASSQPVLGLAGGGETQYF
NA NA TRBJ1-5 TRBV4-1 TGCGCCAGCAGCCAAGAGAAGGCGGCCAACAATCAGCCCCAGCATTTT CASSQEKAANNQPQHF
NA NA TRBJ2-1 TRBV23-1 TGCGCCAGCCCGTCCCGAGGATTCAATGAGCAGTTCTTC CASPSRGFNEQFF
NA TRBD2 TRBJ2-2 TRBV6-2/TRBV6-3 TGTGCCAGCAGTAAGACTAGCGGGAGATCCGGGGAGCTGTTTTTT CASSKTSGRSGELFF
NA TRBD1 TRBJ1-1 TRBV6-2/TRBV6-3 TGTGCCAGCAGAGACAGGGGGCGCGCAGCTTTCTTT CASRDRGRAAFF
NA NA TRBJ1-1 TRBV6-1 TGTGCCAGCAGTTTCGACAGGAACACTGAAGCTTTCTTT CASSFDRNTEAFF
NA NA TRBJ1-2 TRBV20-1 TGCAGTGCTACAGGGAGGCACTATGGCTACACCTTC CSATGRHYGYTF
NA NA TRBJ1-2 TRBV7-2 TGTGCCAGCAGCTTAGCCCTGGGTGGCTACACCTTC CASSLALGGYTF
NA TRBD1 TRBJ2-7 TRBV27 TGTGCCAGCAGTTTGGGGACAGGGAAATCAAGCGAGCAGTACTTC CASSLGTGKSSEQYF
NA NA TRBJ2-7 TRBV7-2 TGTGCCAGTACGACGGAGCCAGCAGCTTACGAGCAGTACTTC CASTTEPAAYEQYF
NA NA TRBJ2-3 TRBV29-1 TGCAGCGTTGATGAAAGCGCCGGCACAGATACGCAGTATTTT CSVDESAGTDTQYF
NA NA TRBJ1-5 TRBV19 TGTGCCAGTAGTCCGAAGGGTAGTGGTCAGCCCCAGCATTTT CASSPKGSGQPQHF
NA NA TRBJ2-2 TRBV14 TGTGCCAGCAGCCAAGGAGGAGGATGGACCGGGGAGCTGTTTTTT CASSQGGGWTGELFF
NA NA TRBJ2-1 TRBV7-9 TGTGCCAGCATCCGGGACACCAATGAGCAGTTCTTC CASIRDTNEQFF
NA NA TRBJ1-5 TRBV19 TGTGCCAGTAGTAAAGGGTCGGGTCAGCCCCAGCATTTT CASSKGSGQPQHF
NA NA TRBJ1-5 TRBV6-2/TRBV6-3 TGTGCCAGCAGTTTTGACGGTTATCAGCCCCAGCATTTT CASSFDGYQPQHF
NA NA TRBJ1-6 TRBV15 TGTGCCACCAGTGGGGGGCAGGTTAATTCACCCCTCCACTTT CATSGGQVNSPLHF
NA NA TRBJ2-4 TRBV20-1 TGCAGTGCTAGAGATCCTGTAAACATTCAGTACTTC CSARDPVNIQYF
NA TRBD1 TRBJ2-7 TRBV19 TGTGCCAGTAGGCCTAACCGGGACAGGGTCCACGAGCAGTACTTC CASRPNRDRVHEQYF
NA TRBD1 TRBJ2-1 TRBV7-9 TGTGCCAGCAGCCCAGGGACAGGGGTGGTAAATGAGCAGTTCTTC CASSPGTGVVNEQFF
NA TRBD1 TRBJ2-2 TRBV4-1 TGCGCCAGCAGCCAAGATGAGGGCAGGGGGCGGTCCGGGGAGCTGTTTTTT CASSQDEGRGRSGELFF
NA NA TRBJ2-6 TRBV7-2 TGTGCCAGCAGCCTTAATAACCTCCGAGGGGCCAACGTCCTGACTTTC CASSLNNLRGANVLTF
NA NA TRBJ2-7 TRBV29-1 TGCAGCGTTTGCCCCCTGGGATCCTACGAGCAGTACTTC CSVCPLGSYEQYF
NA NA TRBJ2-7 TRBV7-9 TGTGCCAGCAGCTACGGCAACGAGCAGTACTTC CASSYGNEQYF
NA TRBD2 TRBJ2-7 TRBV4-1 TGCGCCAGCAGCCCTAGCGGTAGCGGGAGCGGCGAGTTCACCAGGGGCTCCTACGAGCAGTACTTC CASSPSGSGSGEFTRGSYEQYF
NA NA TRBJ1-2 TRBV20-1 TGCAGTGCCAACCTGGGCGGAGATGGCTACACCTTC CSANLGGDGYTF
NA NA TRBJ2-1 TRBV13 TGTGCCAGCAGCTTTATCAGGGACGAGCAGTTCTTC CASSFIRDEQFF
once TRBD1 TRBJ1-5 TRBV5-6 TGTGCCAGCAGCCGGCGGGCAGGGGGAACGGAGCCCCAGCATTTT CASSRRAGGTEPQHF
NA NA TRBJ2-1 TRBV4-3 TGCGCCAGCAGCCCAGACGTACAGGGAAAGCAGTTCTTC CASSPDVQGKQFF
NA NA TRBJ1-5 TRBV6-5 TGTGCCAGCAGTCAAAAGGGGGGGAGCAATCAGCCCCAGCATTTT CASSQKGGSNQPQHF
NA NA TRBJ2-5 TRBV7-3 TGTGCCAGCAGCTTGTCCCGGGACACGATGATTGAGACCCAGTACTTC CASSLSRDTMIETQYF
few TRBD2 TRBJ2-7 TRBV13 TGTGCTTCTAGCGGGACGAACGAGCAGTACTTC CASSGTNEQYF
once NA TRBJ2-1 TRBV3-1 TGTGCCAGCAGCCAAGACCCAGGTTGGCTGTCAAACAATGAGCAGTTCTTC CASSQDPGWLSNNEQFF
NA NA TRBJ2-1 TRBV7-9 TGTGCCAGCAGCTCCCCTATTGCGACCCCACATGAGCAGTTCTTC CASSSPIATPHEQFF
NA TRBD1 TRBJ1-1 TRBV5-1 TGCGCCAGCAGCTTGGGACAGGGGCAAGCGAAAGCTTTCTTT CASSLGQGQAKAFF
NA NA TRBJ1-1 TRBV19 TGTGCCAGTAGTCCGGGACTTTGGGTCATGAACACTGAAGCTTTCTTT CASSPGLWVMNTEAFF
NA NA TRBJ2-1 TRBV23-1 TGCGCCAGCATTACACGGGGTAATGAGCAGTTCTTC CASITRGNEQFF
NA NA TRBJ2-2 TRBV20-1 TGCAGTGCTAGCAAAGGGGGGGCGCCTTACACCGGGGAGCTGTTTTTT CSASKGGAPYTGELFF
NA NA TRBJ1-5 TRBV2 TGTGCCAGCAACACGTTTAATAGCAATCAGCCCCAGCATTTT CASNTFNSNQPQHF